Following are 20 T cell receptor beta chains from one sample sequenced in a study of T-cell reconstitution after alpha-beta-depleted transplantation in children. It was with unique molecular identifiers that the TCRbeta library was prepared. From the PCR reads, TCRdb called clonotypes with MiXCR, one entry per CDR3 protein. The sample carries 550,000 to 600,000 distinct CDR3 sequences, 20% to 25% recorded once. The input for sequencing was PBMCs, mostly from graft donor cells, taken 360 days after TCRalphabeta/CD19-depleted stem cell transplant. The receptors come from a boy under two years old who had a stem cell transplant for acute myeloid leukemia, so the T cells may come from the graft donor.

The genes are TRBV12-3 or TRBV12-4 and TRBJ1-5; TRBD1 matches 10 bases. The CDR3 is 17 residues long. V shed 5 bases and J 3 bases; nucleotides not matched to a gene: 10. The CDR3 bases are TGTGCCAGCAGTACCGGGGACAGGGGATTGGCCAATCAGCCCCAGCATTTT. Translating gives CASSTGDRGLANQPQHF.

This clonotype was detected ten times or more. V and J are TRBV28 and TRBJ1-5, with D unresolved. The germline V and J ends were trimmed by 8 bases and 5 bases, with 13 bases remaining between them. The germline V gene has CDR1 MDHEN and CDR2 SYDVKM. The CDR3 has 13 residues. The CDR3 DNA sequence: TGTGCCAGCGAACGACACGTAGATCAGCCCCAGCATTTT. Encoded protein: CASERHVDQPQHF.

This clonotype was recorded many times. The gene calls are TRBV12-3 or TRBV12-4 and TRBJ2-4; 9 bases align to TRBD2. This CDR3 comprises 14 residues. The J segment lost 13 bases and the V segment lost 3 bases, leaving 10 bases of the junction unmatched. The CDR3 region is CASSFGQRGANQYF. DNA of the CDR3: TGTGCCAGCAGTTTCGGGCAGCGGGGGGCGAACCAGTACTTC.

This clonotype has ten or more counts. The chain links TRBV12-3 or TRBV12-4 to TRBJ2-6, with no clear D. V was pared by 4 bases and J by 0 bases, with 7 bases between. The CDR3 is made up of 15 amino acids. In DNA form, the CDR3 reads TGTGCCAGCAGTTCATCCGGCTCTGGGGCCAACGTCCTGACTTTC. As protein: CASSSSGSGANVLTF.

V gene TRBV20-1 combines with J gene TRBJ2-1; 9 nucleotides line up with TRBD2. Looked up from germline, CDR1 is DFQATT and CDR2 is SNEGSKA (reference sequence). The V and J ends lost 3 bases and 7 bases, in that order; junction bases with no gene match: 10. The length of the CDR3 is 15 residues. The CDR3 DNA reads as TGCAGTGCTAGGGGGGCGGGGGGGCCGAAGAATGAGCAGTTCTTC. Protein product: CSARGAGGPKNEQFF.

Many counts were recorded for this clonotype. This sequence joins TRBV7-2 and TRBJ2-1; D unclear. Germline V gene lookup returns CDR1 SGHTA and CDR2 FQGNSA. V was shortened by 7 bases and J by 3 bases, with 10 bases between the two germline ends. The length of the CDR3 is 13 residues. CDR3 residues: CASTYDFYNEQFF. The CDR3 region has the DNA TGTGCCAGCACCTACGACTTCTACAATGAGCAGTTCTTC.

This clonotype has only a few counts. This chain connects TRBV20-1 to TRBJ2-3; TRBD2 matches at 8 bases. Germline loops: CDR1 DFQATT, CDR2 SNEGSKA (reference sequence). V trimming: 2 bases; J trimming: 1 base; junction bases outside the gene matches: 11. This CDR3 comprises 17 residues. The CDR3 DNA reads TGCAGTGCTAGATCCCGGAGCGGGAGCCGGGGCACAGATACGCAGTATTTT. This encodes CSARSRSGSRGTDTQYF.

The CDR3 DNA reads TGCAGTGCTAGAGATCGAAGGGGAGGATGGGATGAGCAGTTCTTC. Translated: CSARDRRGGWDEQFF. The chain carries TRBV20-1 and TRBJ2-1; D is perhaps TRBD2 (6 bases). CDR3 length: 15 amino acids. CDR1 and CDR2 from the germline V gene are DFQATT and SNEGSKA (reference sequence). Trimming took 0 bases from V and 8 from J, leaving 17 bases between them.

This clonotype was counted ten times or more. The chain joins TRBV20-1 to TRBJ1-5, with D hard to call. The germline gives CDR1 DFQATT, CDR2 SNEGSKA (reference sequence). V lost 6 bases and J 3 bases, leaving 12 bases between the germline ends. CDR3 length equals 13 residues. CDR3 sequence reads: CSAAKGVNQPQHF. For the CDR3, the DNA is TGCAGTGCCGCGAAGGGAGTCAATCAGCCCCAGCATTTT.

The V and J genes are TRBV29-1 and TRBJ1-2; 7 nucleotides agree with TRBD1. CDR1 and CDR2 (germline): SQVTM, ANQGSEA. The CDR3 contains 14 residues. The ends lost 4 bases at V and 4 bases at J; junction bases unmatched: 9. CDR3 sequence (DNA): TGCAGCGTTGGAGGGGGCCAGGGGATCTATGGCTACACCTTC. It encodes CSVGGGQGIYGYTF. Together with reference TRBV29-1 and TRBJ1-2, the CDR3 gives the full variable domain: SAVISQKPSRDICQRGTSLTIQCQVDSQVTMMFWYRQQPGQSLTLIATANQGSEATYESGFVIDKFPISRPNLTFSTLTVSNMSPEDSSIYLCSVGGGQGIYGYTFGSGTRLTVV.

This clonotype was recorded at least ten times. V usage is TRBV5-1 and J usage is TRBJ2-6, with 7 bases lining up with TRBD1. This CDR3 is built from 16 residues. Germline assignment: CDR1 SGHRS and CDR2 YFSETQ. The junction had 1 base not matched to a gene; V was cut back by 0 bases and J by 1 base. The CDR3 DNA is TGCGCCAGCAGCTTGGAGACAGGGTCTGGGGCCAACGTCCTGACTTTC. Amino acids: CASSLETGSGANVLTF.

The chain is built from TRBV6-2 or TRBV6-3 and TRBJ2-7; 7 bases map to TRBD1. The CDR3 has 13 residues. The trim removed 4 bases at V and 1 base at J, leaving 1 base unmatched. CDR1 is MNHEY, CDR2 SVGEGT, per germline. As DNA, the CDR3 is TGTGCCAGCAGTTGGGACAGTTCCTACGAGCAGTACGTC. Protein product: CASSWDSSYEQYV.

The genes are TRBV20-1 and TRBJ2-7; the D is unclear. The ends were cut back, 6 bases at V and 5 bases at J, with 11 bases in the middle. CDR3 length: 11 residues. CDR1 and CDR2 (germline): DFQATT, SNEGSKA (reference sequence). CDR3 nucleotide sequence: TGCAGTGCCAGACTCGACCACGAGCAGTACGTC. It translates to CSARLDHEQYV.

This clonotype was detected ten times or more. V is TRBV6-5 and J is TRBJ1-1; 7 bases align to TRBD1. The germline V gene has CDR1 MNHEY and CDR2 SVGAGI. V lost 6 bases to trimming and J lost 5 bases; unmatched junction nucleotides: 9. The CDR3 runs to 14 residues. The CDR3 is CASSIHRGDTEAFF. CDR3 DNA sequence: TGTGCCAGCAGCATCCACAGGGGAGATACTGAAGCTTTCTTT.

This clonotype appeared a few times. J is TRBJ1-2 and V is TRBV20-1; D uncertain. Germline assignment: CDR1 DFQATT and CDR2 SNEGSKA (reference sequence). V was trimmed by 4 bases and J by 8 bases, leaving 17 bases between them. The CDR3 loop spans 13 amino acids. This CDR3 is CSAIRTLSEGYTF. The CDR3 DNA follows: TGCAGTGCTATCCGGACCCTTTCGGAGGGCTACACCTTC.

The V and J genes are TRBV24-1 and TRBJ2-1; a possible D gene is TRBD1 (5 bases). V lost 9 bases to trimming and J lost 5 bases, with 13 bases between them. This CDR3 has 13 amino acids. The germline CDR1 and CDR2 sequences are KGHDR and SFDVKD. CDR3 in amino acids: CATLETANNEQFF. CDR3 nucleotides: TGTGCCACCCTGGAGACAGCCAACAATGAGCAGTTCTTC.

This clonotype was observed a few times. V gene TRBV7-2 combines with J gene TRBJ2-3; 9 positions agree with TRBD2. V lost 5 bases and J lost 4; bases outside the gene matches: 7. Germline values: CDR1 SGHTA, CDR2 FQGNSA. This CDR3 comprises 15 residues. CDR3 DNA: TGTGCCAGCAGCGTGCGGGGGGGCGGGGCAGATACGCAGTATTTT. Translated, it gives CASSVRGGGADTQYF.

The chain employs TRBV6-6 and TRBJ2-5; the D gene is possibly TRBD2 (5 bases). This CDR3 region has 13 residues. The V gene lost 2 bases and the J gene lost 5 bases, with 9 bases spanning the gap. From germline, CDR1 is MNHNY and CDR2 SVGAGI (reference sequence). In DNA form, the CDR3 reads TGTGCCAGCAGTTACAGAGGGTGGGAGACCCAGTACTTC. It specifies CASSYRGWETQYF.

The gene calls are TRBV28 and TRBJ1-3; D might be TRBD1 (5 bases). Trimming cost V 8 bases and J 0 bases, with 14 bases left between them. CDR3 size: 15 residues. The germline V gene has CDR1 MDHEN and CDR2 SYDVKM. The chain's CDR3 is CASGTGRPSGNTIYF. The DNA for the CDR3 is TGTGCCAGCGGGACGGGCCGTCCCTCTGGAAACACCATATATTTT.

The chain has TRBV5-1 and TRBJ2-2; 7 bases match TRBD2. The J segment lost 2 bases and the V segment lost 0 bases, leaving 4 bases of the junction unmatched. CDR1 is SGHRS, CDR2 YFSETQ, per germline. This CDR3 is built from 16 residues. The CDR3: CASSLGGLPNTGELFF. CDR3 sequence (DNA): TGCGCCAGCAGCTTGGGGGGACTACCTAACACCGGGGAGCTGTTTTTT.